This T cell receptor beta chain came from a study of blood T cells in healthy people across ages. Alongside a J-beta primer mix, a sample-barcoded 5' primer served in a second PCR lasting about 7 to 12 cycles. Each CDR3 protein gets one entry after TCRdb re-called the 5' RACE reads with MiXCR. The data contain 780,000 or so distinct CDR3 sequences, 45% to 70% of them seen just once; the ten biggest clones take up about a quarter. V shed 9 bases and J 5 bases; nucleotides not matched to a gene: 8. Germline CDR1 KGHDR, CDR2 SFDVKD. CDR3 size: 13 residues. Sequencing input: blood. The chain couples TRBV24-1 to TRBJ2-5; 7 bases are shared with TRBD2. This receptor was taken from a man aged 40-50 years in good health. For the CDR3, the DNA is TGTGCCACCGGTGGGCAGGGAGGGGAGACCCAGTACTTC. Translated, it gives CATGGQGGETQYF.